The 18 T cell receptor beta chains below come from one sample, sequenced in a study of blood T cell repertoires in COVID-19. The repertoire was sequenced with immunoSEQ multiplex PCR; TCRdb's copy has only in-frame clones and lacks some. The data contain about 220,000 clones, around 86% of them singletons. Sequenced: peripheral blood. The receptors stem from a woman between 70 and 85 years old with COVID-19, enrolled during active disease.

Turning to this clone: The junction departs from the called germline gene at one end, perhaps through a read error. The V and J genes are TRBV7-2 and TRBJ2-7; TRBD1 might be the D (6 bases). Germline CDR1 SGHTA, CDR2 FQGNSA. The CDR3 totals 13 residues. In nucleotides, the CDR3 is TGTGCCAGCAGCTTAATATCAGAACAGGGCTATAACTTC. The encoded protein is CASSLISEQGYNF.

This clone was counted a single time. The chain uses TRBV3-1 (or the pseudogene TRBV3-2) and TRBJ2-1, with D possibly being TRBD1 (5 bases). With 0 bases removed from V and 8 bases from J, the gap between germline ends came to 20 bases. The length of the CDR3 is 17 residues. The germline CDR1 and CDR2 sequences are LGHDT and YNNKEL (reference sequence). The CDR3 bases are TGTGCCAGCAGCCAAGAGATGGGGTTTAACAGGTACGATGAGCAGTTCTTC. It translates to CASSQEMGFNRYDEQFF.

This clone was seen more than once but under ten times. The V call is TRBV19, the J call TRBJ1-5; possible D gene TRBD1, 5 bases. The CDR3 spans 13 residues. Trimming shortened V by 5 bases and J by 5 bases, and 10 bases separated the two germline ends. Germline assignment: CDR1 LNHDA and CDR2 SQIVND (reference sequence). The CDR3 loop is CASSPQGYQPQHF. CDR3 DNA sequence: TGTGCCAGTAGTCCGCAGGGTTATCAGCCCCAGCATTTT.

The chain recombines TRBV2 with TRBJ2-3; 16 bases agree with TRBD2. Germline V CDR1 and CDR2: SNHLY, FYNNEI. There are 19 residues in the CDR3. V dropped 11 bases and J dropped 0; count of bases not matched to a gene: 14. The CDR3 reads CAVRLGTSGRETSTDTQYF. CDR3 DNA: TGTGCCGTCAGGCTCGGGACTAGCGGGAGGGAAACTAGCACAGATACGCAGTATTTT.

V gene TRBV10-3 combines with J gene TRBJ1-5; 7 bases fit TRBD1. Germline CDR1 is ENHRY and CDR2 is SYGVKD. After removal of 5 bases from V and 1 base from J, the junction contained 8 bases not matched to a gene. The length of the CDR3 is 16 residues. The DNA of the CDR3 is TGTGCCATCAGTTTACAGGGGCTTAACAGCAATCAGCCCCAGCATTTT. As protein: CAISLQGLNSNQPQHF.

V and J are TRBV27 and TRBJ2-1; 11 bases match TRBD2. J was trimmed by 5 bases and V by 8 bases; bases with no gene match: 2. Germline-derived CDR1 and CDR2 are MNHEY and SMNVEV (reference sequence). This CDR3 comprises 13 residues. CDR3 region: CASRLAGNNEQFF. The DNA for the CDR3 is TGTGCCAGCCGACTAGCGGGGAACAATGAGCAGTTCTTC.

The chain has TRBV19 and TRBJ1-2; TRBD1 might be the D (6 bases). Germline CDR1 is LNHDA and CDR2 is SQIVND (reference sequence). CDR3 length: 14 amino acids. V lost 4 bases and J 7 bases, leaving 16 bases between the germline ends. CDR3 nucleotide sequence: TGTGCCAGTAGTAAAGGGGGAGAAATTGGTGGCTACACCTTC. This gives the protein CASSKGGEIGGYTF.

The sample holds one count of this clone. The chain has TRBV3-1 (or the pseudogene TRBV3-2) and TRBJ2-7; D is possibly TRBD1 (6 bases). Germline V gene lookup returns CDR1 LGHDT and CDR2 YNNKEL (reference sequence). V was trimmed by 1 base and J by 3 bases, leaving 7 bases between them. This CDR3 has 13 amino acids. The CDR3 bases are TGTGCCAGCAGCCAAGGGGACATCTACGAGCAGTACTTC. Its protein product is CASSQGDIYEQYF.

J is TRBJ1-1 and V is TRBV28; D may be TRBD1 (6 bases). Looked up from germline, CDR1 is MDHEN and CDR2 is SYDVKM. The CDR3 totals 12 residues. V was trimmed by 3 bases and J by 7 bases, leaving 9 bases between them. Written as DNA, the CDR3 is TGTGCCAGCAGTTTGAACAGGGTTGAAGCTTTCTTT. As protein: CASSLNRVEAFF.

The chain has TRBV28 and TRBJ2-7; unclear D gene. The CDR3 is made up of 11 amino acids. CDR1 MDHEN and CDR2 SYDVKM come from the germline V gene. V was pared by 6 bases and J by 3 bases, with 6 bases between. CDR3 residues: CASSLIYEQYF. The DNA for the CDR3 is TGTGCCAGCAGCCTTATCTACGAGCAGTACTTC.

The rearrangement joins TRBV11-2 to TRBJ2-7; D may be TRBD1 (6 bases). In germline, CDR1 is SGHAT, CDR2 FQNNGV. Deletions cut 5 bases from V and 5 bases from J, with 13 bases between. The CDR3 length is 13 residues. The CDR3 DNA sequence: TGTGCCAGCAGCATAACAGGGTCGGACGAGCAGTACTTC. It is translated as CASSITGSDEQYF.

J is TRBJ1-3 and V is TRBV20-1; D gene unclear. V lost 5 bases, J lost 4 bases, and 3 bases lay in between. Per the germline V gene, CDR1 is DFQATT and CDR2 is SNEGSKA (reference sequence). CDR3 size: 10 residues. CDR3 residues: CSAAGNTIYF. The CDR3 nucleotides read TGCAGTGCTGCGGGAAACACCATATATTTT.

This clone has only one observation. V gene TRBV29-1 combines with J gene TRBJ1-4, with D tentatively TRBD1 (6 bases). The CDR3 covers 13 residues. Trimming took 5 bases from V and 8 from J, leaving 15 bases between them. Germline V lookup: CDR1 SQVTM, CDR2 ANQGSEA. CDR3 nucleotides: TGCAGCGTTTCTTCGGGGGGCAACGAAAAACTGTTTTTT. This encodes CSVSSGGNEKLFF.

V usage is TRBV7-2 and J usage is TRBJ2-5, with TRBD1 matching over 8 bases. CDR3 size: 15 residues. V was clipped by 3 bases and J by 5 bases; unmatched bases: 8. CDR1 is SGHTA, CDR2 FQGNSA, per germline. The CDR3 sequence is CASSLGFRQGETQYF. CDR3 bases: TGTGCCAGCAGCTTGGGATTCAGACAGGGGGAGACCCAGTACTTC.

The gene calls are TRBV5-4 and TRBJ1-6, with 7 bases matching TRBD1. Per germline, CDR1 SGHNT and CDR2 YYREEE (reference sequence). This CDR3 is built from 17 residues. J was trimmed by 0 bases and V by 0 bases; bases with no gene match: 3. The CDR3 coding sequence is TGTGCCAGCAGCTTGGGACAGGGTTTCTCCTATAATTCACCCCTCCACTTT. Its translation is CASSLGQGFSYNSPLHF. The full variable domain, with the rest looked up from reference TRBV5-4 and TRBJ1-6, is ETGVTQSPTHLIKTRGQQVTLRCSSQSGHNTVSWYQQALGQGPQFIFQYYREEENGRGNFPPRFSGLQFPNYSSELNVNALELDDSALYLCASSLGQGFSYNSPLHFGNGTRLTVT.

The V gene is TRBV7-2, the J gene TRBJ1-5; D gene ambiguous. The germline V gene encodes CDR1 SGHTA and CDR2 FQGNSA. The ends were cut back, 1 base at V and 2 bases at J, with 6 bases in the middle. This CDR3 has 14 amino acids. The CDR3 spells CASSLGERNQPQHF. The CDR3 nucleotides read TGTGCCAGCAGCTTAGGGGAGCGCAATCAGCCCCAGCATTTT.

The chain combines TRBV4-3 with TRBJ2-7; 8 bases are a match to TRBD2. The CDR3 contains 15 residues. Germline CDR1 is LGHNA and CDR2 is YSLEER. The junction had 13 bases not matched to a gene; V was cut back by 5 bases and J by 7 bases. Here the CDR3 reads CASSKSSGTTGEQYF. CDR3 nucleotides: TGCGCCAGCAGCAAAAGTAGCGGGACTACGGGGGAGCAGTACTTC.

In this sample, this clone turned up many times. V and J are TRBV5-6 and TRBJ1-6; 9 nucleotides agree with TRBD1. Germline-derived CDR1 and CDR2 are SGHDT and YYEEEE. This CDR3 contains 15 residues. Germline trimming cut 0 bases from V and 7 bases from J; bases unmatched to any gene: 2. CDR3 in amino acids: CASSLAGTGNSPLHF. CDR3 DNA sequence: TGTGCCAGCAGCTTGGCCGGGACAGGGAATTCACCCCTCCACTTT.